A selection of T cell receptor beta chains follows, all from one sample in a study of human T cells and chemical hapten exposure. MiXCR, run by TCRdb on the RACE reads, gives a single entry per CDR3 protein. This sample has roughly 160,000 distinct CDR3 sequences; around 13% occur once, and the top ten carry around 1.7%. The sequencing used whole blood, collected in connection with sensitization to the hapten diphenylcyclopropenone (DPC). The origin of the receptors is a woman between 25 and 40 years old with alopecia areata. Some clones in this sample may be carry-over from other donors' samples. Each CDR3 is given with its conserved first and last residue. D genes are given only for firm matches. Some rows mark clone size as missing; the rest say once, few, many or name a class of expanded clone.

few	TRBD1	TRBV9	TRBJ2-5	CASSLRDSQQETQYF	TGTGCCAGCAGCCTCCGGGACAGCCAGCAAGAGACCCAGTACTTC
.	TRBD2	TRBV12-3/TRBV12-4	TRBJ2-7	CASSGTSGALSYEQYF	TGTGCCAGCAGTGGGACTAGCGGGGCGCTATCCTACGAGCAGTACTTC
.	.	TRBV15	TRBJ2-7	CVTSRGGTDYEQYF	TGTGTCACCAGCAGAGGCGGGACCGATTACGAGCAGTACTTC
.	.	TRBV29-1	TRBJ2-3	CSGLIVSTDTQYF	TGCAGCGGCCTTATTGTAAGCACAGATACGCAGTATTTT
many	.	TRBV6-6	TRBJ1-5	CATLQRTNQPQHF	TGTGCCACATTACAGCGGACGAATCAGCCCCAGCATTTT
.	TRBD2	TRBV5-4	TRBJ2-2	CASSPFGLAGGNTGELFF	TGTGCCAGCAGCCCTTTTGGACTAGCGGGGGGAAACACCGGGGAGCTGTTTTTT
.	.	TRBV18	TRBJ2-7	CASSPALYEQYF	TGTGCCAGCTCACCTGCTCTCTACGAGCAGTACTTC
many	.	TRBV28	TRBJ2-7	CASIPGGSYEQYF	TGTGCCAGCATCCCCGGGGGTTCCTACGAGCAGTACTTC
.	TRBD2	TRBV27	TRBJ2-1	CASSPLSLKLAGVPNEQFF	TGTGCCAGCAGTCCCCTATCCCTCAAACTAGCGGGAGTTCCCAATGAGCAGTTCTTC
.	.	TRBV5-1	TRBJ1-2	CASSIYGGRGDYGYTF	TGCGCCAGCAGCATCTACGGGGGGCGAGGAGACTATGGCTACACCTTC